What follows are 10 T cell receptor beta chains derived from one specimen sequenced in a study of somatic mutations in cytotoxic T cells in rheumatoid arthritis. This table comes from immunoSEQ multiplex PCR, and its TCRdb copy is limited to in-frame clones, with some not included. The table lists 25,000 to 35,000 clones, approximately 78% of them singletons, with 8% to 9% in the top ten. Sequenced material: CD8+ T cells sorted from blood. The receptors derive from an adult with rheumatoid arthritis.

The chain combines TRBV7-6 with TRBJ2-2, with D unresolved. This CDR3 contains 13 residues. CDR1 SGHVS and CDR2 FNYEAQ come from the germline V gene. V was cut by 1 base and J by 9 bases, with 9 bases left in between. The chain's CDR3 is CASSLDRARELFF. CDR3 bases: TGTGCCAGCAGCTTAGATCGGGCCCGGGAGCTGTTTTTT.

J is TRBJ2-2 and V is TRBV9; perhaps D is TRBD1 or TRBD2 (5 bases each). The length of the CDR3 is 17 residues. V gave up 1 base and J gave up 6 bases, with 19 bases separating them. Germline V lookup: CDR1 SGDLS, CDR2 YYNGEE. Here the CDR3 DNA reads TGTGCCAGCAGCGTATCGAGGGACCAGGCGACGGCCGGGGAGCTGTTTTTT. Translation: CASSVSRDQATAGELFF.

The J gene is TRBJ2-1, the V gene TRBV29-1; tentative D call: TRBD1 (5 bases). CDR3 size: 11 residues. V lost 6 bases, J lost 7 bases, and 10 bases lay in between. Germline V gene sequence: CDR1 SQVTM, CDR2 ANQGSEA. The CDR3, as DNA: TGCAGCGTAAGGGGTAGGAATGAGCAGTTCTTC. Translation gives CSVRGRNEQFF.

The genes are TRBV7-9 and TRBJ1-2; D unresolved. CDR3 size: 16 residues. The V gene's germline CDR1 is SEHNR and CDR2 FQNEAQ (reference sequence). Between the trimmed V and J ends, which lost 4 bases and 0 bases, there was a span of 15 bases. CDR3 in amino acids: CASSSLRTQTNYGYTF. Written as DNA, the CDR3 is TGTGCCAGCAGCTCCCTCCGGACGCAGACTAACTATGGCTACACCTTC. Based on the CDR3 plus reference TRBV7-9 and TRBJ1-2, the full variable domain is DTGVSQNPRHKITKRGQNVTFRCDPISEHNRLYWYRQTLGQGPEFLTYFQNEAQLEKSRLLSDRFSAERPKGSFSTLEIQRTEQGDSAMYLCASSSLRTQTNYGYTFGSGTRLTVV.

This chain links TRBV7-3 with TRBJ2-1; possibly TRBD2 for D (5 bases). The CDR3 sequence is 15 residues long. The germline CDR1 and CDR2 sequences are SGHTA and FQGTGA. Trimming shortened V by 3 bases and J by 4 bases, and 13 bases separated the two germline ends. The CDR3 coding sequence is TGTGCCAGCAGCTTGACCGGGAACCAGTACAATGAGCAGTTCTTC. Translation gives CASSLTGNQYNEQFF.

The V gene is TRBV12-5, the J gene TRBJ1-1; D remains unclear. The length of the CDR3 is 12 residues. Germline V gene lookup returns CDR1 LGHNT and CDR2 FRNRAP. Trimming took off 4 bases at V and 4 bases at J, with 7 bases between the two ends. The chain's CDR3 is CASGSVTTEAFF. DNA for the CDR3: TGTGCTAGTGGTTCGGTAACCACTGAAGCTTTCTTT.

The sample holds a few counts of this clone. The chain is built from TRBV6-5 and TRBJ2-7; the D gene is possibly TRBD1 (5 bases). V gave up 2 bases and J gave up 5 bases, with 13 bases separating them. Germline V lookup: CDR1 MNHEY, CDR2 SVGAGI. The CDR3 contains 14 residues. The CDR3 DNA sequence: TGTGCCAGCAGTTACGTCACAGGTTCCCACGAGCAGTACTTC. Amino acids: CASSYVTGSHEQYF.

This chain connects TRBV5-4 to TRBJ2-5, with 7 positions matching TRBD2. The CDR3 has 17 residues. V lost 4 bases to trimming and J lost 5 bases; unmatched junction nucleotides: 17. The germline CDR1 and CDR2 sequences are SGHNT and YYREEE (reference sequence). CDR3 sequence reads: CASSRLGGGAPQETQYF. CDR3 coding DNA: TGTGCCAGCAGCCGGCTAGGCGGGGGAGCCCCCCAGGAGACCCAGTACTTC.

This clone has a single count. The CDR3 loop is CASSLDRTIPQPQHF. The CDR3 region has the DNA TGTGCCAGCAGCTTGGACAGGACAATTCCTCAGCCCCAGCATTTT. The chain recombines TRBV5-6 with TRBJ1-5, with a weak D call TRBD1 (5 bases). The CDR3 contains 15 residues. The V and J ends lost 0 bases and 6 bases respectively, with 13 bases between them. Germline-derived CDR1 and CDR2 are SGHDT and YYEEEE.

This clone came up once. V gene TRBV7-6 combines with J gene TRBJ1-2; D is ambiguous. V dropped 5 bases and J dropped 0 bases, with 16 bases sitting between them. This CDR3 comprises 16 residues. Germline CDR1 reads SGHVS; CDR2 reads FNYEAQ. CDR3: CASSPNGVGTNYGYTF. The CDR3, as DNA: TGTGCCAGCAGCCCGAATGGTGTAGGTACTAACTATGGCTACACCTTC.